Following are 17 T cell receptor beta chains from one sample sequenced in a study of patients and donors after allogeneic stem cell transplantation. TCRdb re-called the RT-PCR reads through MiXCR, storing one row per CDR3 protein. The table lists about a million distinct CDR3 sequences, roughly 18% of them singletons. Sequencing used blood, either unsorted or a sorted T cell fraction (not recorded which). Source of these receptors: a human donor who was either an allogeneic HSCT recipient or a stem cell or donor lymphocyte infusion donor (not recorded which). It is not recorded whose cells these are; they may come from a transplant donor.

This clonotype was seen ten or more times. The chain carries TRBV12-3 or TRBV12-4 and TRBJ1-1; 7 nucleotides line up with TRBD1. Germline trimming cut 6 bases from V and 1 base from J; bases unmatched to any gene: 5. This CDR3 is built from 14 residues. The CDR3 DNA reads TGTGCCAGCAGCTACAGGGGAGGGAACACTGAAGCTTTCTTT. It is translated as CASSYRGGNTEAFF.

CDR3 protein: CASSKDSWHTEAFF. The CDR3 region has the DNA TGCGCCAGCAGTAAGGACAGCTGGCACACTGAAGCTTTCTTT. The V gene is TRBV5-1, the J gene TRBJ1-1; possible D gene TRBD1, 6 bases. V shed 5 bases and J shed 3 bases, with 14 bases lying between them. In germline, CDR1 is SGHRS, CDR2 YFSETQ. The CDR3 totals 14 residues.

This clonotype was observed many times. The rearrangement links TRBV2 to TRBJ2-1; weak D call: TRBD2 (5 bases). The germline CDR1 and CDR2 sequences are SNHLY and FYNNEI. The ends were cut back, 4 bases at V and 8 bases at J, with 9 bases in the middle. The CDR3 runs 12 residues. CDR3 coding DNA: TGTGCCAGCAGTGCGGGCGGGTATGAGCAGTTCTTC. Protein: CASSAGGYEQFF.

A few counts support this clonotype. The V gene is TRBV20-1, the J gene TRBJ2-7, with 15 bases aligning to TRBD2. Losses at the gene ends were 5 bases for V and 0 bases for J; bases not matched to a gene: 5. The CDR3 covers 16 residues. Germline V gene sequence: CDR1 DFQATT, CDR2 SNEGSKA (reference sequence). The CDR3 region has the DNA TGCAGTGCTGGACTAGCGGGAGGGCCCATCTCCTACGAGCAGTACTTC. It is translated as CSAGLAGGPISYEQYF.

This clonotype was found a few times. The rearrangement uses TRBV4-3 and TRBJ2-2, with 10 positions matching TRBD2. J was trimmed by 7 bases and V by 4 bases; bases with no gene match: 9. The CDR3 runs to 16 residues. Germline lookup yields CDR1 LGHNA and CDR2 YSLEER. CDR3 region: CASSRLSGGAVGELFF. As DNA, the CDR3 is TGCGCCAGCAGCCGATTGAGCGGGGGGGCGGTCGGGGAGCTGTTTTTT.

The chain has TRBV29-1 and TRBJ1-2; 8 nucleotides line up with TRBD1. J was trimmed by 3 bases and V by 3 bases; bases with no gene match: 6. Germline loops: CDR1 SQVTM, CDR2 ANQGSEA. This CDR3 region has 14 residues. The CDR3 coding sequence is TGCAGCGTTGATAAGGACAGGGACGACTATGGCTACACCTTC. Translated: CSVDKDRDDYGYTF.

The rearrangement joins TRBV5-6 to TRBJ2-3; D possibly corresponds to TRBD1 (6 bases). CDR3 length: 15 residues. The germline V gene has CDR1 SGHDT and CDR2 YYEEEE. The V and J ends lost 0 bases and 5 bases respectively, with 13 bases between them. As DNA, the CDR3 is TGTGCCAGCAGCTTGGTAGCAGGGGCGGTAGATACGCAGTATTTT. Translating gives CASSLVAGAVDTQYF.

This clonotype was counted a few times. The chain links TRBV18 to TRBJ1-1, with a possible D match to TRBD1 (5 bases). CDR1 is KGHSH, CDR2 LQKENI, per germline. The CDR3 sequence is 16 residues long. The germline V and J ends were trimmed by 6 bases and 5 bases, with 22 bases remaining between them. The CDR3 protein is CASSTLPRGARTEAFF. Written as DNA, the CDR3 is TGTGCCAGCTCTACCTTGCCGAGGGGCGCTCGGACTGAAGCTTTCTTT.

The table lists this clonotype with many counts. The V and J genes are TRBV5-1 and TRBJ1-4; 9 bases align to TRBD1. Germline V gene lookup returns CDR1 SGHRS and CDR2 YFSETQ. V trimming: 3 bases; J trimming: 7 bases; junction bases outside the gene matches: 7. CDR3 length: 15 amino acids. CDR3 residues: CASSSNRGRSEKLFF. For the CDR3, the DNA is TGCGCCAGCAGCTCAAACAGGGGGCGGTCTGAAAAACTGTTTTTT. Together with reference TRBV5-1 and TRBJ1-4, the CDR3 gives the full variable domain: KAGVTQTPRYLIKTRGQQVTLSCSPISGHRSVSWYQQTPGQGLQFLFEYFSETQRNKGNFPGRFSGRQFSNSRSEMNVSTLELGDSALYLCASSSNRGRSEKLFFGSGTQLSVL.

This chain connects TRBV29-1 to TRBJ1-2; D ambiguous. V lost 1 base and J 5 bases, leaving 8 bases between the germline ends. CDR3 size: 12 residues. CDR1 and CDR2 from the germline V gene are SQVTM and ANQGSEA. CDR3 amino acids: CSVEGGSYGYTF. The DNA for the CDR3 is TGCAGCGTTGAAGGCGGATCGTATGGCTACACCTTC.

This clonotype has just a few counts. The rearrangement uses TRBV19 and TRBJ2-1; perhaps TRBD1 as D (6 bases). Germline lookup yields CDR1 LNHDA and CDR2 SQIVND (reference sequence). CDR3 length equals 15 residues. V was trimmed by 7 bases and J by 5 bases, leaving 18 bases between them. The CDR3 nucleotides are TGTGCCAGTACCACCACAGGGCCTGGTAACAATGAGCAGTTCTTC. Its protein product is CASTTTGPGNNEQFF. Full variable domain (outside the CDR3, taken from reference TRBV19 and TRBJ2-1): DGGITQSPKYLFRKEGQNVTLSCEQNLNHDAMYWYRQDPGQGLRLIYYSQIVNDFQKGDIAEGYSVSREKKESFPLTVTSAQKNPTAFYLCASTTTGPGNNEQFFGPGTRLTVL.

V gene TRBV20-1 combines with J gene TRBJ2-3; perhaps TRBD2 as D (6 bases). The CDR3 runs to 14 residues. Trimming cost V 4 bases and J 4 bases, with 15 bases left between them. CDR1 is DFQATT and CDR2 is SNEGSKA in the germline V gene (reference sequence). CDR3: CSATGMGGADTQYF. CDR3 DNA: TGCAGTGCTACAGGGATGGGGGGAGCAGATACGCAGTATTTT.

This clonotype was observed many times. This chain uses TRBV6-5 with TRBJ2-7, with D possibly TRBD2 on 6 matching bases. This CDR3 spans 14 amino acids. In germline, CDR1 is MNHEY, CDR2 SVGAGI. V lost 2 bases and J 6 bases, leaving 14 bases between the germline ends. The DNA of the CDR3 is TGTGCCAGCAGTTACCCCACTAGCTCGGGCGAGCAGTACTTC. Encoded protein: CASSYPTSSGEQYF.

This clonotype was seen more than once but under ten times. The chain recombines TRBV10-3 with TRBJ2-5, with D possibly TRBD1 on 5 matching bases. Germline lookup yields CDR1 ENHRY and CDR2 SYGVKD. The V and J ends lost 8 bases and 1 base respectively, with 11 bases between them. This CDR3 is built from 13 residues. CDR3 bases: TGTGCCATCGGGTCACAGGTCCAAGAGACCCAGTACTTC. It encodes CAIGSQVQETQYF.

This rearrangement joins TRBV9 to TRBJ2-5, with D uncertain. Trimming left V 3 bases short and J 8 bases short, with 11 bases between. Looked up from germline, CDR1 is SGDLS and CDR2 is YYNGEE. This CDR3 is built from 12 residues. This CDR3 is CASSGDGRTQYF. The CDR3 DNA sequence: TGTGCCAGCAGCGGGGATGGCCGTACCCAGTACTTC.

This clonotype has a count of ten or more. The rearrangement joins TRBV6-1 to TRBJ2-3, with 12 bases identical to TRBD2. V trimming: 6 bases; J trimming: 0 bases; junction bases outside the gene matches: 1. This CDR3 spans 15 amino acids. Germline CDR1 is MNHNS and CDR2 is SASEGT. CDR3 DNA sequence: TGTGCCAGCAGGACTAGCGGGGGAAGCACAGATACGCAGTATTTT. Its protein product is CASRTSGGSTDTQYF.

This clonotype was seen a few times. The CDR3 DNA follows: TGTGCCAGCAGCTTAGTGGGGGCAAACACAGGGCCCTATGGCTACACCTTC. Protein sequence: CASSLVGANTGPYGYTF. The chain is built from TRBV7-8 and TRBJ1-2, with a weak D call TRBD1 (6 bases). The CDR3 has 17 amino acids. Looked up from germline, CDR1 is SGHVS and CDR2 is FQNEAQ. Trimming took off 1 base at V and 4 bases at J, with 19 bases between the two ends.